Below are 23 T cell receptor beta chains sequenced from a single sample in a study of blood T cell repertoires in COVID-19. The data were produced by immunoSEQ multiplex PCR, yet TCRdb's version contains in-frame clones alone and is incomplete. The data hold roughly 150,000 clones, with under 85% observed a single time. The sequenced sample consisted of peripheral blood. Every receptor here comes from an elderly man with COVID-19, enrolled during active disease.

The rearrangement links TRBV4-2 to TRBJ2-5; TRBD1 agrees at 8 bases. Trimming at V came to 6 bases and at J to 4 bases, leaving 10 bases not matched to a gene. The CDR3 covers 15 residues. Germline CDR1 reads LGHNA; CDR2 reads YNFKEQ. CDR3 in amino acids: CASRPTDRASETQYF. The DNA for the CDR3 is TGTGCCAGCAGACCTACGGACAGGGCGTCAGAGACCCAGTACTTC.

This clone was counted at least ten times. The V and J genes are TRBV5-5 and TRBJ2-7; 7 bases fit TRBD1. Germline lookup yields CDR1 SGHKS and CDR2 YYEKEE (reference sequence). This CDR3 is 16 amino acids long. With 6 bases clipped from V and 2 bases from J, the junction kept 14 bases outside the gene matches. The CDR3 loop is CASTTGEQGYTYEQYF. CDR3 DNA: TGTGCCAGCACCACTGGGGAACAGGGGTATACCTACGAGCAGTACTTC.

The chain couples TRBV7-2 to TRBJ2-7; possible D gene TRBD1, 6 bases. The germline gives CDR1 SGHTA, CDR2 FQGNSA. With 6 bases removed from V and 0 bases from J, the gap between germline ends came to 12 bases. This CDR3 is built from 14 residues. CDR3 loop: CASRTGTNSYEQYF. CDR3 sequence (DNA): TGTGCCAGCAGGACCGGGACAAACTCCTACGAGCAGTACTTC.

The rearrangement links TRBV6-5 to TRBJ1-1; 10 bases line up with TRBD1. The CDR3 spans 13 residues. Germline CDR1 MNHEY, CDR2 SVGAGI. V gave up 5 bases and J gave up 6 bases; unmatched junction bases: 3. In nucleotides, the CDR3 is TGTGCCAGCAGTCGCGGACAGGGGGCTGAAGCTTTCTTT. Translating gives CASSRGQGAEAFF.

V gene TRBV13 combines with J gene TRBJ1-4, with 8 bases fitting TRBD1. Germline V gives CDR1 PRHDT, CDR2 FYEKMQ (reference sequence). The CDR3 contains 15 residues. V trimming: 5 bases; J trimming: 5 bases; junction bases outside the gene matches: 7. Here the CDR3 reads CASSLTGGRNEKLFF. CDR3 coding DNA: TGTGCCAGCAGCCTTACAGGGGGGAGAAATGAAAAACTGTTTTTT.

V is TRBV6-6 and J is TRBJ1-2; D is possibly TRBD1 (5 bases). Per germline, CDR1 MNHNY and CDR2 SVGAGI (reference sequence). V dropped 6 bases and J dropped 2 bases, with 19 bases sitting between them. The CDR3 contains 16 residues. CDR3: CASSREVDRENYGYTF. The DNA for the CDR3 is TGTGCCAGCAGCCGTGAGGTCGACAGAGAAAACTATGGCTACACCTTC.

The chain combines TRBV2 with TRBJ1-4; 10 positions agree with TRBD1. Germline V lookup: CDR1 SNHLY, CDR2 FYNNEI. The length of the CDR3 is 15 residues. J lost 7 bases, V lost 3 bases, and 5 bases had no gene match. The CDR3, as DNA: TGTGCCAGCAGTGATTTGCGGGACAGGGGTGAAAAACTGTTTTTT. Protein product: CASSDLRDRGEKLFF.

V usage is TRBV29-1 and J usage is TRBJ2-3; either TRBD1 or TRBD2 may fit D (5 bases each). CDR3 length: 11 amino acids. Germline CDR1 is SQVTM and CDR2 is ANQGSEA. Trimming removed 7 bases from V and 3 bases from J, with 8 bases in between. Here the CDR3 reads CSGGRTDTQYF. In nucleotides, the CDR3 is TGCAGCGGGGGGAGAACAGATACGCAGTATTTT.

This clone showed up just once. The chain joins TRBV10-3 to TRBJ2-7; D is perhaps TRBD1 (6 bases). The CDR3 has 14 amino acids. Germline-derived CDR1 and CDR2 are ENHRY and SYGVKD. Trimming stripped 2 bases from V and 2 bases from J, with 10 bases between. The CDR3 DNA reads as TGTGCCATCAGTGAGAAGCAGGGGCCCTACGAGCAGTACTTC. Translated, it gives CAISEKQGPYEQYF.

About this clone itself: The sample carries other DNA sequences with the same CDR3. The rearrangement uses TRBV10-3 and TRBJ2-3; maybe TRBD2 (6 bases). This CDR3 has 15 amino acids. Germline values: CDR1 ENHRY, CDR2 SYGVKD. Trimming pared 0 bases from V and 2 bases from J, leaving 9 bases between. CDR3 amino acids: CAISESGGSTDTQYF. The CDR3 nucleotides read TGTGCCATCAGTGAGTCCGGAGGGTCCACAGATACGCAGTATTTT.

This rearrangement joins TRBV5-4 to TRBJ1-1, with 9 bases aligning to TRBD1. Germline V gene data show CDR1 as SGHNT and CDR2 as YYREEE (reference sequence). Trimming removed 3 bases from V and 1 base from J; junction bases left unmatched: 7. The CDR3 totals 16 residues. The CDR3 reads CASSSDRGVRNTEAFF. Here the CDR3 DNA reads TGTGCCAGCAGCTCGGACAGGGGAGTTCGGAACACTGAAGCTTTCTTT.

The rearrangement links TRBV4-2 to TRBJ1-2; D not resolved. Germline lookup yields CDR1 LGHNA and CDR2 YNFKEQ. V lost 1 base to trimming and J lost 8 bases, with 11 bases between them. This CDR3 region has 13 residues. CDR3 in amino acids: CASSQVEDSGYTF. For the CDR3, the DNA is TGTGCCAGCAGCCAAGTCGAAGACTCGGGCTACACCTTC.

The CDR3 coding sequence is TGTGCCAGCAGTTTACCGTCTAGCCCCGGCAGGGACTATCAGCCCCAGCATTTT. It is translated as CASSLPSSPGRDYQPQHF. The rearrangement links TRBV27 to TRBJ1-5, with D perhaps matching TRBD1 (5 bases). CDR3 length equals 18 residues. CDR1 and CDR2 (germline): MNHEY, SMNVEV (reference sequence). V lost 2 bases and J lost 5, with 22 bases in between.

CDR3 nucleotide sequence: TGTGCCAGCAGCATAGAGGCCAGGGACACAGATACGCAGTATTTT. Translated, it gives CASSIEARDTDTQYF. The chain joins TRBV21-1 to TRBJ2-3; the table's D call of TRBD1 was not tested on the DNA. TRBV21-1 is flagged as a pseudogene. There are 15 residues in the CDR3.

This chain uses TRBV4-2 with TRBJ1-6; D unresolved. V shed 1 base and J shed 4 bases, with 11 bases lying between them. The CDR3 covers 16 residues. The germline gives CDR1 LGHNA, CDR2 YNFKEQ. The CDR3 sequence is CASSQAPGGYNSPLHF. CDR3 bases: TGTGCCAGCAGCCAAGCCCCGGGTGGGTATAATTCACCCCTCCACTTT.

The rearrangement uses TRBV4-3 and TRBJ1-6, with D hard to call. V was trimmed by 1 base and J by 7 bases, leaving 8 bases between them. The germline V gene has CDR1 LGHNA and CDR2 YSLEER. This CDR3 region has 14 residues. Here the CDR3 DNA reads TGCGCCAGCAGCCAAGGGGCCCAGAATTCACCCCTCCACTTT. Protein product: CASSQGAQNSPLHF.

This rearrangement joins TRBV5-1 to TRBJ2-3; D is unresolved. Trimming pared 2 bases from V and 5 bases from J, leaving 9 bases between. Germline loops: CDR1 SGHRS, CDR2 YFSETQ. This CDR3 has 13 amino acids. The CDR3 here is CASSFHYKDTQYF. For the CDR3, the DNA is TGCGCCAGCAGCTTCCATTACAAAGATACGCAGTATTTT.

The chain combines TRBV12-3 or TRBV12-4 with TRBJ1-2; no clear D. The CDR3 totals 13 residues. The V end was cut by 3 bases, the J end by 8 bases, with 13 bases between. CDR3 sequence: CASSLVREGGYTF. The CDR3 bases are TGTGCCAGCAGTTTGGTCAGAGAGGGCGGCTACACCTTC.

This clone was seen just once. V gene TRBV7-2 combines with J gene TRBJ2-2, with 7 bases aligning to TRBD1. Germline CDR1 and CDR2: SGHTA and FQGNSA. This CDR3 comprises 16 residues. V dropped 5 bases and J dropped 6; count of bases not matched to a gene: 12. For the CDR3, the DNA is TGTGCCAGCAGCGCCCGACAGGGTGGACATCCCGGGGAGCTGTTTTTT. Translated: CASSARQGGHPGELFF.

This clone came up once. The rearrangement links TRBV15 to TRBJ2-5; D not resolved. The CDR3 is made up of 13 amino acids. Germline CDR1 LNHNV, CDR2 YYDKDF (reference sequence). The V and J ends lost 5 bases and 7 bases respectively, with 14 bases between them. CDR3 DNA: TGTGCCACCAGCCGCTCTTCGGCAGGGACCCAGTACTTC. Translation gives CATSRSSAGTQYF.

The chain recombines TRBV2 with TRBJ2-7; 8 bases map to TRBD1. CDR1 and CDR2 (germline): SNHLY, FYNNEI. Trimming removed 7 bases from V and 3 bases from J; junction bases left unmatched: 5. The CDR3 is 13 residues long. As DNA, the CDR3 is TGTGCCAGCACCCGGGACAGGAGCTACGAGCAGTACTTC. Translated, it gives CASTRDRSYEQYF.

CDR3 bases: TGTGCCAGCAGGACCGGGACTACCGACAATGAGCAGTTCTTC. Protein: CASRTGTTDNEQFF. V gene TRBV2 combines with J gene TRBJ2-1; 7 bases agree with TRBD2. The CDR3 loop spans 14 amino acids. Germline CDR1 SNHLY, CDR2 FYNNEI. The V gene end was trimmed by 6 bases and the J gene end by 5 bases; junction bases not matched to a gene: 7.

The genes are TRBV6-1 and TRBJ1-2; possible D gene TRBD1, 5 bases. Germline CDR1 and CDR2: MNHNS and SASEGT. V dropped 1 base and J dropped 4 bases, with 16 bases sitting between them. This CDR3 has 16 residues. CDR3 protein: CASSEVGAGYSYGYTF. CDR3 coding DNA: TGTGCCAGCAGTGAAGTTGGGGCAGGGTATAGCTATGGCTACACCTTC.